This paragraph covers one TCR beta chain sequence. The record originates from a study of control samples from healthy donors and cancer patients. The CDR3 consists of 14 residues. The data were produced by immunoSEQ multiplex PCR, yet TCRdb's version contains in-frame clones alone and is incomplete. The top ten hold 1.1% to 1.5% of the sample, which has 150,000 to 200,000 clones, around 90% seen once. Sample: blood. The chain uses TRBV7-5 and TRBJ2-7. TRBV7-5 is an annotated pseudogene. The TCR comes from a man younger than 45 in good health. CDR3 in amino acids: CVRSRTERRAQQYF. CDR3 DNA sequence: TGTGTCAGAAGCAGGACCGAACGGAGAGCCCAGCAGTACTTC.